The 5 T cell receptor beta chains below come from one sample, sequenced in a study of spatial heterogeneity in lung cancer. Time point denoted: blood at routine non-recurrence follow-up after resection. Sequencing was performed on whole RNA extracted from tumor and nontumor lung tissue, or from frozen PBMC, and the material was left unsorted. TCRdb reanalysed the 5' RACE reads using MiXCR and keeps one entry per CDR3 protein. The sample has roughly 120,000 distinct CDR3 sequences, 12% seen once; the top ten hold 15% to 20%. This sample comprised PBMCs, obtained at follow-up. These receptors were collected from a male donor with early-stage non-small cell lung cancer.

This clonotype has a handful of counts. The rearrangement joins TRBV28 to TRBJ2-7; 7 bases align to TRBD1. This CDR3 region has 15 residues. V lost 7 bases to trimming and J lost 3 bases; unmatched junction nucleotides: 12. The V gene's germline CDR1 is MDHEN and CDR2 SYDVKM. CDR3: CASKAPGTVLYEQYF. DNA for the CDR3: TGTGCCAGCAAAGCTCCCGGGACAGTGCTCTACGAGCAGTACTTC.

This chain links TRBV4-2 with TRBJ1-5; 7 nucleotides agree with TRBD1. CDR1 is LGHNA, CDR2 YNFKEQ, per germline. Trimming at V came to 2 bases and at J to 2 bases, leaving 3 bases not matched to a gene. The CDR3 spans 15 residues. CDR3 region: CASSQTDRRNQPQHF. The CDR3 DNA follows: TGTGCCAGCAGCCAAACGGACAGGCGCAATCAGCCCCAGCATTTT.

The rearrangement joins TRBV28 to TRBJ1-5; no definite D call. The CDR3 is 17 amino acids. Looked up from germline, CDR1 is MDHEN and CDR2 is SYDVKM. Trimming left V 5 bases short and J 0 bases short, with 17 bases between. As DNA, the CDR3 is TGTGCCAGCAGTGCGCCGCGAAGAGGAGTTAGCAATCAGCCCCAGCATTTT. It codes for CASSAPRRGVSNQPQHF. Full variable domain (rest looked up from reference TRBV28 and TRBJ1-5): DVKVTQSSRYLVKRTGEKVFLECVQDMDHENMFWYRQDPGLGLRLIYFSYDVKMKEKGDIPEGYSVSREKKERFSLILESASTNQTSMYLCASSAPRRGVSNQPQHFGDGTRLSIL.

In this sample, this clonotype turned up a few times. The chain uses TRBV7-2 and TRBJ2-1; 11 bases match TRBD1. V dropped 2 bases and J dropped 7; count of bases not matched to a gene: 7. Germline CDR1 reads SGHTA; CDR2 reads FQGNSA. The CDR3 spans 16 residues. The CDR3 loop is CASSLRGQGAENEQFF. The CDR3, as DNA: TGTGCCAGCAGCTTAAGAGGACAGGGGGCGGAAAATGAGCAGTTCTTC.

This clonotype came up a few times. This chain links TRBV6-5 with TRBJ2-3; TRBD1 matches 11 bases. With 10 bases clipped from V and 6 bases from J, the junction kept 12 bases outside the gene matches. The germline CDR1 and CDR2 sequences are MNHEY and SVGAGI. The CDR3 is 15 residues long. The CDR3, as DNA: TGTGCCATCTCGAAAAGGACAGGGGGCGCGGATACGCAGTATTTT. Translated: CAISKRTGGADTQYF.